This T cell receptor beta chain was retrieved from a study of blood T cell repertoires in COVID-19. Study in general: Samples taken during acute and convalescent COVID-19 were collected in the United States, Italy and Spain.

With 3 bases removed from V and 10 bases from J, the gap between germline ends came to 12 bases. The length of the CDR3 is 12 residues. Looked up from germline, CDR1 is SNHLY and CDR2 is FYNNEI. This study enrolled people aged about 18 to 100 from around 26 US geographic areas. Participants had their cohort set by participant-reported clinical history. The data were produced by immunoSEQ multiplex PCR, yet TCRdb's version contains in-frame clones alone and is incomplete. The sample shows around 250,000 clones, about 91% of them seen only once. This rearrangement joins TRBV2 to TRBJ1-2; possible D gene TRBD1, 5 bases. The TCR was taken from a woman between 40 and 55 years old with acute COVID-19. Sequencing was performed on PBMCs or T cells enriched from blood (not recorded which). CDR3 loop: CASSDGGAPYTF. The CDR3 nucleotides are TGTGCCAGCAGTGACGGGGGAGCTCCCTACACCTTC.